Sequencing of this T cell receptor beta chain was carried out in a study of beta chain features in type 1 diabetes. The table lists this clone with a few counts. Every isolated RNA sample was fully reverse transcribed, so sequencing captured expressed TCRB transcripts. TCRdb keeps only in-frame clones here, not all; method: immunoSEQ multiplex PCR. The profile shows 680,000 or so clones, about a sixth of them singletons. Germline V lookup: CDR1 MDHEN, CDR2 SYDVKM. V lost 4 bases to trimming and J lost 6 bases; unmatched junction nucleotides: 10. CDR3 size: 15 residues. Purity above 95% was achieved in all sorted populations.

The sample was naive CD4+ T cells from blood. The source is a man between 18 and 29 years old in good health. The chain joins TRBV28 to TRBJ2-7; 9 bases align to TRBD1. The CDR3 reads CASSSGGTGRAEQYF. The CDR3 region has the DNA TGTGCCAGCAGTTCCGGGGGGACAGGGAGGGCCGAGCAGTACTTC.